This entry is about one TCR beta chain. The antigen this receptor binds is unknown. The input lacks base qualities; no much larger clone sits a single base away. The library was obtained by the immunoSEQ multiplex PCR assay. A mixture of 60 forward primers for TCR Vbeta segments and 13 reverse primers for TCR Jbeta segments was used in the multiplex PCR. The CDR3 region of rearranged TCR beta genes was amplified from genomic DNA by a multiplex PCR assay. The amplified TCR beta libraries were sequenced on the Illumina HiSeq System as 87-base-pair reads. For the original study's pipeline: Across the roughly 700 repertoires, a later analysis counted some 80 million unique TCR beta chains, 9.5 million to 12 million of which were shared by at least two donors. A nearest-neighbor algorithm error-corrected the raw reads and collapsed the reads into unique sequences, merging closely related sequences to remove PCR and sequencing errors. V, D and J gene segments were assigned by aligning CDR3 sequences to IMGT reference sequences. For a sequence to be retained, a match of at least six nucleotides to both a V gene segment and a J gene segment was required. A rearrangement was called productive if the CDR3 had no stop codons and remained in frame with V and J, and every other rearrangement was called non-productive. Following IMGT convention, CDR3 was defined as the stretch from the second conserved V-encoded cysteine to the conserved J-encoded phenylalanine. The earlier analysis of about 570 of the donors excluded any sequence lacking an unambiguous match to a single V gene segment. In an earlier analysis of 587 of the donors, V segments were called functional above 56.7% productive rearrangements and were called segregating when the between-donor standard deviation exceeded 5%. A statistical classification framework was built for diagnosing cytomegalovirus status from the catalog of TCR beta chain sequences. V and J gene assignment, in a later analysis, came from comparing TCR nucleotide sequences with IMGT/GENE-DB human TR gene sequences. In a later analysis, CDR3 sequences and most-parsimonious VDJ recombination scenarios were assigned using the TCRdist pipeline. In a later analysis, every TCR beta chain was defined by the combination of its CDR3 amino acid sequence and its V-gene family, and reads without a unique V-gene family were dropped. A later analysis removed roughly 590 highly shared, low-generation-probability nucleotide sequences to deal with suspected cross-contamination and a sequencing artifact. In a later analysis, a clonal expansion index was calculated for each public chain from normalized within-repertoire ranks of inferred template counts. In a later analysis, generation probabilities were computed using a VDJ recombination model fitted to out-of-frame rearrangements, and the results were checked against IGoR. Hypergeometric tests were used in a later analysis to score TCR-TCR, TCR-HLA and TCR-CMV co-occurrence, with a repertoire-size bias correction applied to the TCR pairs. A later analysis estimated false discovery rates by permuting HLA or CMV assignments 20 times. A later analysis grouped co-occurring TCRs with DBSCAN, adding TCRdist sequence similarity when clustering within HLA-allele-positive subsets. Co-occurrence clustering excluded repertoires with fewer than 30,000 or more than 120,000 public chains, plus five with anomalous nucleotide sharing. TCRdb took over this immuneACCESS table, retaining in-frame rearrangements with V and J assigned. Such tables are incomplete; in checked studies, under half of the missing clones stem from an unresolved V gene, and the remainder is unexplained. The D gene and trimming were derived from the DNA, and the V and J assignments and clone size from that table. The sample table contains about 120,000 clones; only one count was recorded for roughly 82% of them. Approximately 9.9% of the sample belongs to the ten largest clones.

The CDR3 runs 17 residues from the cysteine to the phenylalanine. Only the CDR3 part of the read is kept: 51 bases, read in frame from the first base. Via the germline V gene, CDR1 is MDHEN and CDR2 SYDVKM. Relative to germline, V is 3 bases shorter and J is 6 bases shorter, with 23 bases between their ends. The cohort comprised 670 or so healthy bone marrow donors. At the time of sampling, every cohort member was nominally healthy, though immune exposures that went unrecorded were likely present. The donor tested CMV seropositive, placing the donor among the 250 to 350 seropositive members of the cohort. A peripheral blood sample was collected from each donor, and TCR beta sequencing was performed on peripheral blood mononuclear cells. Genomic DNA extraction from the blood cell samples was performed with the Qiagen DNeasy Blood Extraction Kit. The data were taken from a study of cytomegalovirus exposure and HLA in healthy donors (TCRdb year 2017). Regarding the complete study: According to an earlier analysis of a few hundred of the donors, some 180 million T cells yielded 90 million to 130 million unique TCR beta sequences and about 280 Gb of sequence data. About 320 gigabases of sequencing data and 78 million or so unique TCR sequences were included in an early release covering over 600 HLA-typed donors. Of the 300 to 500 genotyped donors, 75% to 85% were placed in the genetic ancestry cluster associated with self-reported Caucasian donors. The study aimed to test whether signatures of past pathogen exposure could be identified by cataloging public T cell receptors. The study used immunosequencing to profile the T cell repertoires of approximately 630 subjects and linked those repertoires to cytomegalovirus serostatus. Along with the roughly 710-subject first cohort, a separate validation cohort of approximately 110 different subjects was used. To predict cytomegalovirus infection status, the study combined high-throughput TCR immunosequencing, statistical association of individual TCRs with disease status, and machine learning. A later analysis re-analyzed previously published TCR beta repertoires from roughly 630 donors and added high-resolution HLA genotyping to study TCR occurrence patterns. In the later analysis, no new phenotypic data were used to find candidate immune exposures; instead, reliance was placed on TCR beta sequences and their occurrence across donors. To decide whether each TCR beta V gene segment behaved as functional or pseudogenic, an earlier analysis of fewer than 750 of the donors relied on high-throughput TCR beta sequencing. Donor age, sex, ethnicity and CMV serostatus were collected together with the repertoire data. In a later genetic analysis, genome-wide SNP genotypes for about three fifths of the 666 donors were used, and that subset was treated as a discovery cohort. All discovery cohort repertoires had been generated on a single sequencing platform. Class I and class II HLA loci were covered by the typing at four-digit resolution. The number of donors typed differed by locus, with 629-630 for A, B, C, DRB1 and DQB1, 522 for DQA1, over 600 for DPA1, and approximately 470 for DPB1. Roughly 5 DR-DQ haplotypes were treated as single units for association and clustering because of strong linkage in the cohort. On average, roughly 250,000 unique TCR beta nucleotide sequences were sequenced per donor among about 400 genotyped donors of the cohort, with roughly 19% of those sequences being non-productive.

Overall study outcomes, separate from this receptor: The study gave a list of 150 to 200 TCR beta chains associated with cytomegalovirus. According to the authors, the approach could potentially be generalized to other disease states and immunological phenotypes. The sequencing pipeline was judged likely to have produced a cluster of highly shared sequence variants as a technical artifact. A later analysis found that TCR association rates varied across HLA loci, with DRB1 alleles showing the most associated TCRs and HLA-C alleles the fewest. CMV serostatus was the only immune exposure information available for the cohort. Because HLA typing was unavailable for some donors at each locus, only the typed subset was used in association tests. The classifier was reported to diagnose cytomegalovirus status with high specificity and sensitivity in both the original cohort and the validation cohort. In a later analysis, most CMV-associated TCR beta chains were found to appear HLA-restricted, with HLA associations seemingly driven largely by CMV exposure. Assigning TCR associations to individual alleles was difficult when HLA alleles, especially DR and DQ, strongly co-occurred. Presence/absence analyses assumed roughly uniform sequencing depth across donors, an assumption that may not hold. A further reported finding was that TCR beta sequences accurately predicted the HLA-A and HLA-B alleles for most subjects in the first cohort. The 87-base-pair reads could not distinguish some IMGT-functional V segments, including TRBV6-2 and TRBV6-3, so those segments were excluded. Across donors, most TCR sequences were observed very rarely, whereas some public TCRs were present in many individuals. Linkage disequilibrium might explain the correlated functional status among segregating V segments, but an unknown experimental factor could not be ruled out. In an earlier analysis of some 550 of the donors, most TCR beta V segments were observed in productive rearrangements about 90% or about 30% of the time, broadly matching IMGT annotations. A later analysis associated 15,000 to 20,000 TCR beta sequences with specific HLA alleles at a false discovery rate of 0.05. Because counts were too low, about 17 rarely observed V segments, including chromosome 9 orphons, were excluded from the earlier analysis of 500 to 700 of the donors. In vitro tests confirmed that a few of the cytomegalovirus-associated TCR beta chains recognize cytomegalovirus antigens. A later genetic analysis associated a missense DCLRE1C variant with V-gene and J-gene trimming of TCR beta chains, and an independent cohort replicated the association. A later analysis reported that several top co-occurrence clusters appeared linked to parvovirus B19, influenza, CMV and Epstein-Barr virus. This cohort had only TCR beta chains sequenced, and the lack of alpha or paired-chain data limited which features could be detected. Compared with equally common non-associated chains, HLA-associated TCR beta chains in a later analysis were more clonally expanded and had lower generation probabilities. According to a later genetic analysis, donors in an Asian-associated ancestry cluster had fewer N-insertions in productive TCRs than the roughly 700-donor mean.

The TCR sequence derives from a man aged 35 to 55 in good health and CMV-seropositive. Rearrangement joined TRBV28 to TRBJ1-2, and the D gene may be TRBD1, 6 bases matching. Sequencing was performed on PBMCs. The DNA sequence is TGTGCCAGCAGTTTGGACAGCTCCCTTCGCCTGATCGATGGCTACACCTTC. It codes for CASSLDSSLRLIDGYTF.